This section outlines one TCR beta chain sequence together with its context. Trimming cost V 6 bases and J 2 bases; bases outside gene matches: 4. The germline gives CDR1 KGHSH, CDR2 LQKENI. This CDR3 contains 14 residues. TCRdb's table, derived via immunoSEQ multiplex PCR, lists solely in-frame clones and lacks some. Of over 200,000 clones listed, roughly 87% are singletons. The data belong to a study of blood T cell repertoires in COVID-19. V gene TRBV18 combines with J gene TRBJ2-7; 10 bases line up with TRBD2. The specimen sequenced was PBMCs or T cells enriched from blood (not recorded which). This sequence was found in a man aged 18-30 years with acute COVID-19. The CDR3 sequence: CASSSSGRAYEQYF. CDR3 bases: TGTGCCAGCTCCTCTAGCGGGAGAGCCTACGAGCAGTACTTC.